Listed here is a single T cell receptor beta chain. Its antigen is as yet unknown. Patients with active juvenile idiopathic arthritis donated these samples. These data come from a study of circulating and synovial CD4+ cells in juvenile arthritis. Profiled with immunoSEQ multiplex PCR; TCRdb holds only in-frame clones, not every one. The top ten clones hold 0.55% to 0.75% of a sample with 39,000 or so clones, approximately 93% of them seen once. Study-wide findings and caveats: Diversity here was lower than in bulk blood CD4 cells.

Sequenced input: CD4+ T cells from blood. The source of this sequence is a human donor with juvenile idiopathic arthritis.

The chain's CDR3 is CASSLGALRGDEQYF. The CDR3 region has the DNA TGTGCCAGCAGCTTAGGGGCCTTGCGGGGGGACGAGCAGTACTTC. The chain uses TRBV7-3 and TRBJ2-7; 8 bases align to TRBD2. Germline CDR1 reads SGHTA; CDR2 reads FQGTGA. The CDR3 is 15 amino acids. With V trimmed by 2 bases and J by 5 bases, 8 bases remained unmatched.